Each of the 25 T cell receptor beta chains below was sequenced from the same sample in a study of a mutant IDH1 vaccine in newly diagnosed glioma (dated by TCRdb to the early 2020s). No antigen is known for these receptors. To prepare the library, the immunoSEQ multiplex PCR assay was applied. The immuneACCESS repertoire file appears here via TCRdb, limited to in-frame rearrangements. These files lack a portion of the clones; in checked studies, under half of the deficit traces to unresolved V genes, and the cause of the others is not known. Within this sample are around 20,000 clones, with around nine tenths of them counted one time only. The top ten clonotypes cover around 5.7% of the sample. The time point label for this specimen denotes: week 11, during vaccination. Each vaccine dose was 300 ug of a 20-mer mutant IDH1 peptide in Montanide, given subcutaneously with topical imiquimod. The sequencing here drew on PBMCs, taken from a glioma patient whose treatment included an IDH1 peptide vaccine. All receptors derive from a woman aged 40 to 50 with glioma.

This chain links TRBV2 with TRBJ1-2; 8 bases agree with TRBD1. J lost 1 base, V lost 11 bases, and 9 bases had no gene match. Per germline, CDR1 SNHLY and CDR2 FYNNEI. The CDR3 covers 14 residues. CDR3 sequence reads: CAATGGNGNYGYTF. Here the CDR3 DNA reads TGTGCCGCCACAGGGGGAAATGGTAACTATGGCTACACCTTC. Using reference TRBV2 and TRBJ1-2 for the parts outside the CDR3, the full variable domain is EPEVTQTPSHQVTQMGQEVILRCVPISNHLYFYWYRQILGQKVEFLVSFYNNEISEKSEIFDDQFSVERPDGSNFTLKIRSTKLEDSAMYFCAATGGNGNYGYTFGSGTRLTVV.

This rearrangement joins TRBV28 to TRBJ1-1; 7 bases fit TRBD1. The V segment lost 8 bases and the J segment 1 base; nucleotides outside the gene matches: 10. The CDR3 has 15 residues. CDR1 MDHEN and CDR2 SYDVKM come from the germline V gene. The chain's CDR3 is CASETIGQANTEAFF. CDR3 DNA sequence: TGTGCCAGCGAGACTATCGGACAGGCGAACACTGAAGCTTTCTTT.

This chain links TRBV7-9 with TRBJ2-6, with D possibly being TRBD1 (9 bases). This CDR3 has 19 amino acids. Germline V CDR1 and CDR2: SEHNR, FQNEAQ (reference sequence). V shed 5 bases and J shed 3 bases, with 23 bases lying between them. CDR3 bases: TGTGCCAGCAGCCACCCCCGAGGACAGGGGACTAGTGGGGCCAACGTCCTGACTTTC. Its translation: CASSHPRGQGTSGANVLTF.

This clone appeared a single time. V gene TRBV19 combines with J gene TRBJ1-5; 9 nucleotides match TRBD1. Germline lookup yields CDR1 LNHDA and CDR2 SQIVND (reference sequence). With V trimmed by 2 bases and J by 4 bases, 3 bases remained unmatched. The CDR3 is 15 residues long. The CDR3: CASSIRTGENQPQHF. The CDR3 nucleotides read TGTGCCAGTAGTATACGGACAGGGGAAAATCAGCCCCAGCATTTT.

This clone was counted a single time. This chain joins TRBV6-5 and TRBJ1-5, with D uncertain. CDR1 is MNHEY and CDR2 is SVGAGI in the germline V gene. This CDR3 region has 14 residues. V was shortened by 6 bases and J by 0 bases, with 9 bases between the two germline ends. The CDR3 reads CASSPWGSNQPQHF. CDR3 nucleotides: TGTGCCAGCAGCCCCTGGGGTAGCAATCAGCCCCAGCATTTT.

V gene TRBV6-6 combines with J gene TRBJ1-3; TRBD1 is a possible D gene (5 bases). Germline values: CDR1 MNHNY, CDR2 SVGAGI (reference sequence). V was shortened by 6 bases and J by 1 base, with 10 bases between the two germline ends. CDR3 size: 14 residues. CDR3 sequence: CASRDTGSGNTIYF. Written as DNA, the CDR3 is TGTGCCAGCAGGGACACGGGGTCTGGAAACACCATATATTTT.

V and J are TRBV4-1 and TRBJ1-3; D gene ambiguous. This CDR3 is 12 amino acids long. Per germline, CDR1 MGHRA and CDR2 YSYEKL. V lost 4 bases and J 4 bases, leaving 5 bases between the germline ends. In DNA, the CDR3 is TGCGCCAGCAGCCCCTTCGGAAACACCATATATTTT. It specifies CASSPFGNTIYF.

The genes are TRBV7-8 and TRBJ2-5; 8 positions agree with TRBD1. The V gene end was trimmed by 3 bases and the J gene end by 2 bases; junction bases not matched to a gene: 5. The length of the CDR3 is 15 residues. Looked up from germline, CDR1 is SGHVS and CDR2 is FQNEAQ. CDR3 loop: CASSFSDREQETQYF. The CDR3 DNA follows: TGTGCCAGCAGCTTCTCGGACAGGGAACAAGAGACCCAGTACTTC. The entire variable domain, with the rest obtained from reference TRBV7-8 and TRBJ2-5, is as follows: GAGVSQSPRYKVAKRGQDVALRCDPISGHVSLFWYQQALGQGPEFLTYFQNEAQLDKSGLPSDRFFAERPEGSVSTLKIQRTQQEDSAVYLCASSFSDREQETQYFGPGTRLLVL.

This chain joins TRBV10-1 and TRBJ2-1, with 13 bases lining up with TRBD2. CDR3 length equals 19 residues. J was trimmed by 8 bases and V by 4 bases; bases with no gene match: 17. Germline V CDR1 and CDR2: WNHNN, SYGVQD (reference sequence). The CDR3 sequence is CASSAGEGLAGWSRDEQFF. The CDR3 DNA reads TGCGCCAGCAGTGCGGGGGAGGGACTAGCGGGATGGAGTAGAGATGAGCAGTTCTTC.

V is TRBV12-1 and J is TRBJ2-5; the D call of TRBD2 is as the table states it, not checked on the DNA. TRBV12-1 is reported as a pseudogene. CDR3 length equals 17 residues. The CDR3 bases are TGTGCCAGCAGCTTTGATCGGGGGAGAATGGCTGAAGAGACCCAGTACTTC. This codes for CASSFDRGRMAEETQYF.

A few counts support this clone. This chain connects TRBV2 to TRBJ1-1, with D possibly TRBD1 on 6 matching bases. The CDR3 loop spans 15 amino acids. Looked up from germline, CDR1 is SNHLY and CDR2 is FYNNEI. V was clipped by 7 bases and J by 0 bases, with 15 bases between them. The CDR3 DNA reads TGTGCCAGCACTCCGAGTTGGACAGTGAACACTGAAGCTTTCTTT. Its translation: CASTPSWTVNTEAFF.

The chain employs TRBV6-5 and TRBJ2-5; perhaps TRBD2 as D (6 bases). Germline V gene lookup returns CDR1 MNHEY and CDR2 SVGAGI. Trimming removed 4 bases at V and 2 bases at J, with 14 bases between. The CDR3 extends over 15 amino acids. The CDR3 protein is CASSWGVGGQETQYF. DNA of the CDR3: TGTGCCAGCAGTTGGGGGGTTGGTGGGCAAGAGACCCAGTACTTC.

This chain joins TRBV5-1 and TRBJ2-1, with no clear D. Trimming removed 0 bases at V and 0 bases at J, with 7 bases between. The CDR3 runs 15 residues. The V gene's germline CDR1 is SGHRS and CDR2 YFSETQ. The CDR3 coding sequence is TGCGCCAGCAGCTTGGTTTCTAGCTCCTACAATGAGCAGTTCTTC. The encoded protein is CASSLVSSSYNEQFF.

The chain combines TRBV30 with TRBJ2-2; 7 positions match TRBD1. V lost 5 bases and J lost 2; bases outside the gene matches: 8. The CDR3 loop spans 15 amino acids. Germline values: CDR1 GTSNPN, CDR2 SVGIG (reference sequence). CDR3 residues: CAWVRDSFNTGELFF. The CDR3 DNA sequence: TGTGCCTGGGTCCGGGACAGCTTTAACACCGGGGAGCTGTTTTTT.

The V call is TRBV10-3, the J call TRBJ2-4; TRBD1 matches 8 bases. V gave up 0 bases and J gave up 9 bases; unmatched junction bases: 4. The germline gives CDR1 ENHRY, CDR2 SYGVKD. There are 14 residues in the CDR3. The CDR3 reads CAISESNRGAIQYF. The CDR3 bases are TGTGCCATCAGTGAGTCGAACAGGGGGGCCATTCAGTACTTC.

This chain links TRBV4-1 with TRBJ2-7; D is possibly TRBD2 (5 bases). Germline V gene data show CDR1 as MGHRA and CDR2 as YSYEKL. This CDR3 has 15 residues. The V and J ends lost 0 bases and 6 bases respectively, with 15 bases between them. DNA for the CDR3: TGCGCCAGCAGCCAAGATCTAGCCGAGTCGGGCGAGCAGTACTTC. Its protein is CASSQDLAESGEQYF.

This clone was seen once. The rearrangement links TRBV4-1 to TRBJ2-7; TRBD1 aligns across 8 bases. The CDR3 has 18 amino acids. Germline CDR1 reads MGHRA; CDR2 reads YSYEKL. Unmatched junction bases numbered 17, after V lost 3 bases and J lost 4 bases. DNA of the CDR3: TGCGCCAGCAGCCATGCCCCACCAGGGGGCGGTAAAGGTTACGAGCAGTACTTC. This encodes CASSHAPPGGGKGYEQYF.

The table lists this clone with a count of one. CDR3 sequence reads: CASSPPGLAGNNEQFF. The CDR3 DNA is TGCGCCAGCAGCCCCCCTGGACTAGCGGGGAACAATGAGCAGTTCTTC. The rearrangement links TRBV5-1 to TRBJ2-1, with 12 nucleotides matching TRBD2. Germline assignment: CDR1 SGHRS and CDR2 YFSETQ. V was clipped by 4 bases and J by 5 bases; unmatched bases: 7. This CDR3 contains 16 residues.

This rearrangement joins TRBV5-6 to TRBJ1-1; D possibly corresponds to TRBD1 (6 bases). The germline gives CDR1 SGHDT, CDR2 YYEEEE. Trimming removed 1 base at V and 0 bases at J, with 10 bases between. The CDR3 runs to 15 residues. As DNA, the CDR3 is TGTGCCAGCAGCTTGAGAGGGGGGGTGAACACTGAAGCTTTCTTT. Translated: CASSLRGGVNTEAFF.

The rearrangement links TRBV30 to TRBJ2-3; D possibly corresponds to TRBD2 (5 bases). CDR1 and CDR2 (germline): GTSNPN, SVGIG (reference sequence). V lost 4 bases and J 2 bases, leaving 10 bases between the germline ends. The CDR3 is 13 amino acids. The CDR3 region is CAWNRGDTDTQYF. The CDR3 DNA is TGTGCCTGGAATCGGGGAGACACAGATACGCAGTATTTT.

This clone was observed a single time. The rearrangement links TRBV4-3 to TRBJ2-7; no firm D call. CDR1 and CDR2 (germline): LGHNA, YSLEER. V lost 1 base and J 0 bases, leaving 13 bases between the germline ends. The CDR3 sequence is 16 residues long. The CDR3 reads CASSQVFTVNSYEQYF. In DNA form, the CDR3 reads TGCGCCAGCAGCCAAGTTTTTACGGTAAACTCCTACGAGCAGTACTTC.

The V gene is TRBV14, the J gene TRBJ2-7; possible D gene TRBD2, 7 bases. Trimming cost V 2 bases and J 10 bases, with 15 bases left between them. This CDR3 is built from 13 residues. Per the germline V gene, CDR1 is SGHDN and CDR2 is FVKESK. CDR3 residues: CASSQSPGGLQYF. DNA for the CDR3: TGTGCCAGCAGCCAAAGTCCGGGGGGCCTACAGTACTTC.

V is TRBV7-9 and J is TRBJ2-7, with 9 bases fitting TRBD1. Trimming cost V 5 bases and J 2 bases; bases outside gene matches: 19. Germline CDR1 SEHNR, CDR2 FQNEAQ (reference sequence). The CDR3 is made up of 19 amino acids. In nucleotides, the CDR3 is TGTGCCAGCAGCCATAAATGGACAGGGGACGCCATGAATCCCTACGAGCAGTACTTC. It translates to CASSHKWTGDAMNPYEQYF.

The V and J genes are TRBV27 and TRBJ1-2, with TRBD1 matching 7 bases. Germline V gene sequence: CDR1 MNHEY, CDR2 SMNVEV (reference sequence). Trimming at V came to 3 bases and at J to 2 bases, leaving 3 bases not matched to a gene. The CDR3 extends over 14 amino acids. CDR3 region: CASSLHRGNYGYTF. CDR3 DNA: TGTGCCAGCAGTTTGCACAGGGGAAACTATGGCTACACCTTC.

This sequence joins TRBV19 and TRBJ2-7; D is perhaps TRBD2 (7 bases). Germline V CDR1 and CDR2: LNHDA, SQIVND (reference sequence). Trimming pared 5 bases from V and 4 bases from J, leaving 18 bases between. There are 15 residues in the CDR3. The CDR3 reads CASSLQGGGRYEQYF. Written as DNA, the CDR3 is TGTGCCAGTAGTCTCCAGGGAGGGGGAAGGTACGAGCAGTACTTC.